This TCR beta chain comes out of a study of early T cells in non-severe SARS-CoV-2 infection. Study context: From unsorted whole blood, bulk RNA was sequenced, and the chains remained unpaired.

This clonotype was observed at least ten times. Its antigen is not known. J gave up 0 bases and V 5 bases, and 12 bases lay outside the gene matches. CDR1 SGHVS and CDR2 FNYEAQ come from the germline V gene. CDR3 length: 18 amino acids. Unique molecular identifiers were attached to individual cDNA molecules. Using its own MiXCR run on the 5' RACE reads, TCRdb lists one record per CDR3 protein. The data show 30,000 to 40,000 distinct CDR3 sequences, roughly 9.3% seen once. Study results and caveats: The matching step, a VDJdb search, favored anti-spike CD8 responses and missed private and CD4 specificities.

The TCR comes from an adult who was a healthcare worker with PCR-confirmed SARS-CoV-2 infection or an uninfected control (not recorded which). Sequenced: whole blood. The V gene is TRBV7-6, the J gene TRBJ2-1; the match to TRBD2 covers 8 bases. The CDR3 coding sequence is TGTGCCAGCAGCCCACAACCGCCGCTAGCGGGCTCCTACAATGAGCAGTTCTTC. It codes for CASSPQPPLAGSYNEQFF.